This TCR beta chain was found in a study of blood T cell repertoires in COVID-19. Study-level information: The cDNA or gDNA used as material had been derived from T cells, B-cell-depleted T cells, or PBMCs.

Sequenced by immunoSEQ multiplex PCR; TCRdb stores in-frame clones only, minus some. The sample consists of roughly 230,000 clones, 82% of them appearing once. This clone turned up a few times. The V segment lost 4 bases and the J segment 8 bases; nucleotides outside the gene matches: 8. The length of the CDR3 is 13 residues. Per the germline V gene, CDR1 is GTSNPN and CDR2 is SVGIG (reference sequence). Participants were placed into cohorts based on the clinical history they reported. The TCR sequence derives from an older woman who had recovered from COVID-19. The chain combines TRBV30 with TRBJ1-2; 9 bases line up with TRBD1. Material for sequencing was PBMCs or T cells enriched from blood (not recorded which). CDR3 coding DNA: TGTGCCTGGATGAGGGACAGGGCCGAAGGCTACACCTTC. It encodes CAWMRDRAEGYTF.